The 12 T cell receptor beta chains below were found in one sample sequenced in a study of post-analysis software for immune sequencing data. Unique molecular identifiers featured in each of the TCR beta cDNA libraries. TCRdb re-called the PCR reads with MiXCR, one entry per CDR3 protein. The sample lists about 160,000 distinct CDR3 sequences; under 40% were seen once. Specimen: blood, collected after autologous hematopoietic stem cell transplantation. These receptors came from a girl between 5 and 17 years old with multiple sclerosis.

J is TRBJ2-3 and V is TRBV20-1; 7 positions match TRBD2. The CDR3 spans 16 residues. V shed 4 bases, J shed 2 bases, and the junction held 12 bases outside the gene matches. CDR1 and CDR2 from the germline V gene are DFQATT and SNEGSKA (reference sequence). CDR3 region: CSATSGTNLFTDTQYF. DNA of the CDR3: TGCAGTGCTACCTCCGGGACTAACCTATTCACAGATACGCAGTATTTT.

This clonotype was seen a handful of times. The chain joins TRBV4-2 to TRBJ2-1; 12 bases match TRBD2. J gave up 1 base and V 6 bases, and 4 bases lay outside the gene matches. Germline CDR1 is LGHNA and CDR2 is YNFKEQ. This CDR3 is built from 16 residues. CDR3 residues: CASRRGLAGSYNEQFF. The CDR3 DNA sequence: TGTGCCAGCAGACGCGGACTAGCGGGATCCTACAATGAGCAGTTCTTC.

J is TRBJ2-7 and V is TRBV20-1; 7 nucleotides agree with TRBD1. Germline V gene data show CDR1 as DFQATT and CDR2 as SNEGSKA (reference sequence). The V segment lost 6 bases and the J segment 1 base; nucleotides outside the gene matches: 9. The CDR3 contains 14 residues. The DNA for the CDR3 is TGCAGTGCGACCGATCGGGACAGATCCTACGAGCAGTACTTC. Residues: CSATDRDRSYEQYF.

This clonotype was seen a few times. Germline is not matched at one junction end, which may reflect a read error. This chain links TRBV6-4 with TRBJ2-1, with 12 bases that match TRBD2. The length of the CDR3 is 15 residues. In germline, CDR1 is MRHNA, CDR2 SNTAGT. DNA for the CDR3: TGTGCCAGCAGACGACTAGCGGGAGAGTACAATGGGCAGTTCTTC. The encoded protein is CASRRLAGEYNGQFF.

This rearrangement joins TRBV7-2 to TRBJ2-5; 8 bases fit TRBD2. This CDR3 region has 15 residues. Per germline, CDR1 SGHTA and CDR2 FQGNSA. Trimming removed 3 bases from V and 4 bases from J; junction bases left unmatched: 7. The CDR3 protein is CASSFREGIRETQYF. The CDR3 nucleotides read TGTGCCAGCAGCTTCCGGGAGGGGATTCGAGAGACCCAGTACTTC.

This clonotype appeared a few times. The chain employs TRBV10-2 and TRBJ1-5; 12 bases match TRBD1. The V gene end was trimmed by 3 bases and the J gene end by 1 base; junction bases not matched to a gene: 4. This CDR3 spans 17 amino acids. Germline V gives CDR1 WSHSY, CDR2 SAAADI. CDR3 region: CASSEGTGGLSNQPQHF. The CDR3 coding sequence is TGCGCCAGCAGTGAAGGGACAGGGGGCTTGAGCAATCAGCCCCAGCATTTT.

This clonotype has only a few counts. This rearrangement joins TRBV4-1 to TRBJ2-3; the D is unclear. The V and J ends lost 1 base and 6 bases respectively, with 14 bases between them. CDR1 is MGHRA and CDR2 is YSYEKL in the germline V gene. The CDR3 sequence is 15 residues long. This chain's CDR3 is CASSQGVLGRDTQYF. The CDR3 bases are TGCGCCAGCAGCCAAGGGGTGCTAGGACGGGATACGCAGTATTTT.

This clonotype has more than one count but fewer than ten. The chain has TRBV4-3 and TRBJ1-5; D is unclear. Germline CDR1 LGHNA, CDR2 YSLEER. The CDR3 is 14 amino acids. The V end lost 0 bases, the J end lost 3 bases, and 6 bases lay between the germline ends. The CDR3 loop reads CASSQDTVNQPQHF. CDR3 coding DNA: TGCGCCAGCAGCCAAGATACAGTCAATCAGCCCCAGCATTTT.

The chain combines TRBV24-1 with TRBJ2-3, with a possible D match to TRBD1 (5 bases). The V end was cut by 5 bases, the J end by 8 bases, with 19 bases between. This CDR3 is built from 15 residues. From germline, CDR1 is KGHDR and CDR2 SFDVKD. The CDR3 DNA sequence: TGTGCCACCAGTGTCCCCGGACAAGCCGGAGCTACGCAGTATTTT. Its translation: CATSVPGQAGATQYF.

This clonotype is a singleton in its sample. The V call is TRBV7-3, the J call TRBJ2-1, with TRBD2 matching over 13 bases. CDR1 is SGHTA, CDR2 FQGTGA, per germline. CDR3 size: 15 residues. V shed 9 bases, J shed 6 bases, and the junction held 8 bases outside the gene matches. The CDR3 DNA reads TGTGCCAGTAGCGCCACTAGCGGGAGGGCCAATGAGCAGTTCTTC. Amino acids: CASSATSGRANEQFF.

V usage is TRBV4-3 and J usage is TRBJ2-7; 13 positions match TRBD2. This CDR3 region has 17 residues. The ends lost 0 bases at V and 4 bases at J; junction bases unmatched: 6. Germline CDR1 reads LGHNA; CDR2 reads YSLEER. CDR3 bases: TGCGCCAGCAGCCAAGATTACCAGGGACTAGCGGGGTACGAGCAGTACTTC. The encoded protein is CASSQDYQGLAGYEQYF.

CDR3 in amino acids: CAWSVLGETTYF. As DNA, the CDR3 is TGTGCCTGGAGTGTACTAGGAGAGACAACGTACTTC. This rearrangement joins TRBV30 to TRBJ2-7; the D gene is possibly TRBD2 (5 bases). Trimming removed 0 bases from V and 12 bases from J, with 15 bases in between. CDR3 length equals 12 residues. Germline lookup yields CDR1 GTSNPN and CDR2 SVGIG (reference sequence).